Below, 17 T cell receptor beta chains from the same sample are listed, as sequenced in a study of cytomegalovirus exposure and HLA in healthy donors. Primers for the PCR totalled 60 Vbeta and 13 Jbeta. Sequencing used immunoSEQ multiplex PCR; TCRdb keeps in-frame clones, though not all of them. The sample has about 180,000 clones; 82% are singletons. The sample was PBMCs. Every receptor here comes from a woman aged 45-60 years in good health and CMV-seronegative.

This clone was seen once. The CDR3 bases are TGTGCCAGTAGTATGGACTTGACAGGGGTAGAGACCCAGTACTTC. The encoded protein is CASSMDLTGVETQYF. The chain recombines TRBV19 with TRBJ2-5; 8 bases are shared with TRBD1. Trimming removed 3 bases from V and 4 bases from J; junction bases left unmatched: 7. The CDR3 length is 15 residues. Germline values: CDR1 LNHDA, CDR2 SQIVND (reference sequence).

The chain joins TRBV6-5 to TRBJ1-5; possibly TRBD1 for D (5 bases). The CDR3 contains 15 residues. In germline, CDR1 is MNHEY, CDR2 SVGAGI. V gave up 0 bases and J gave up 9 bases, with 15 bases separating them. DNA of the CDR3: TGTGCCAGCAGTTACTCGAAACAGGCCACGATGCCCCAGCATTTT. This sequence encodes CASSYSKQATMPQHF.

The chain combines TRBV5-1 with TRBJ1-4; D is uncertain. Germline V gives CDR1 SGHRS, CDR2 YFSETQ. This CDR3 region has 14 residues. V was cut by 4 bases and J by 14 bases, with 21 bases left in between. CDR3 region: CASSPGSLGSDLFF. The CDR3 DNA reads TGCGCCAGCAGCCCGGGATCGTTGGGCTCGGATCTGTTTTTT.

This clone was counted a single time. V usage is TRBV6-6 and J usage is TRBJ1-2; D might be TRBD1 (5 bases). This CDR3 comprises 13 residues. Germline-derived CDR1 and CDR2 are MNHNY and SVGAGI (reference sequence). V gave up 6 bases and J gave up 3 bases, with 11 bases separating them. CDR3 amino acids: CASSPTDHYGYTF. In nucleotides, the CDR3 is TGTGCCAGCAGCCCGACAGACCACTATGGCTACACCTTC.

The CDR3 DNA follows: TGTGCCAGCAGGATACAGGGGAGGCAAGAGACCCAGTACTTC. This codes for CASRIQGRQETQYF. The V call is TRBV5-4, the J call TRBJ2-5; TRBD1 might be the D (7 bases). V was pared by 5 bases and J by 2 bases, with 13 bases between. The germline V gene encodes CDR1 SGHNT and CDR2 YYREEE (reference sequence). The CDR3 runs to 14 residues.

J is TRBJ2-5 and V is TRBV5-4; D is uncertain. The J call is uncertain, as TRBJ2-7 better fits the DNA end. There are 16 residues in the CDR3. CDR1 SGHNT and CDR2 YYREEE come from the germline V gene (reference sequence). CDR3 in DNA: TGTGCCAGCAGCCAGGATCCCACCCACAGCTCCTACGAGCAGTACTTC. Its protein product is CASSQDPTHSSYEQYF.

Notes on this clone: Additional DNA sequences in this sample encode the identical CDR3. CDR3 nucleotide sequence: TGTGCCAGCTCACCACAGGGGGCTAGTAATGAAAAACTGTTTTTT. Its protein product is CASSPQGASNEKLFF. The chain links TRBV18 to TRBJ1-4; 7 nucleotides agree with TRBD1. With V trimmed by 1 base and J by 4 bases, 3 bases remained unmatched. CDR1 KGHSH and CDR2 LQKENI come from the germline V gene. This CDR3 has 15 residues. The variable domain in full, with the rest retrieved from reference TRBV18 and TRBJ1-4, is NAGVMQNPRHLVRRRGQEARLRCSPMKGHSHVYWYRQLPEEGLKFMVYLQKENIIDESGMPKERFSAEFPKEGPSILRIQQVVRGDSAAYFCASSPQGASNEKLFFGSGTQLSVL.

As for this clone: In the same sample, other DNA sequences code for this CDR3. The V gene is TRBV4-3, the J gene TRBJ1-2, with a possible D match to TRBD1 (6 bases). The V gene lost 0 bases and the J gene lost 7 bases, with 15 bases spanning the gap. The CDR3 contains 15 residues. The germline V gene encodes CDR1 LGHNA and CDR2 YSLEER. The CDR3 DNA reads as TGCGCCAGCAGCCAAGATCATGGGGGCCCGCGTGGCTACACCTTC. The encoded protein is CASSQDHGGPRGYTF.

Note on this clone: One end of the junction is discordant with germline, which a read error may explain. The chain links TRBV7-7 to TRBJ2-7, with TRBD1 as a possible D gene (6 bases). The CDR3 runs to 15 residues. Germline lookup yields CDR1 SSHAT and CDR2 FNYEAQ (reference sequence). The CDR3 here is CASSLARTDSYEQYF. CDR3 nucleotide sequence: TGTGCTAGCAGCTTAGCGCGGACAGACTCCTACGAGCAGTACTTC.

The J gene is TRBJ2-7, the V gene TRBV4-1, with D possibly matching TRBD2 (6 bases). This CDR3 has 16 amino acids. From germline, CDR1 is MGHRA and CDR2 YSYEKL. Trimming cost V 1 base and J 6 bases, with 19 bases left between them. CDR3 nucleotides: TGCGCCAGCAGCCAAGTAGGGGCGGGGAAAAGAGGCGAGCAGTACTTC. Translated, it gives CASSQVGAGKRGEQYF.

This clone was observed a single time. V gene TRBV10-3 combines with J gene TRBJ2-1; 7 bases fit TRBD1. Germline CDR1 ENHRY, CDR2 SYGVKD. The CDR3 covers 16 residues. V was pared by 0 bases and J by 0 bases, with 2 bases of the junction left unmatched. CDR3 bases: TGTGCCATCAGTGAGTCGACAGGGAGCTCCTACAATGAGCAGTTCTTC. This translates into CAISESTGSSYNEQFF.

The chain links TRBV19 to TRBJ2-5; 7 bases are a match to TRBD1. The CDR3 covers 14 residues. Germline assignment: CDR1 LNHDA and CDR2 SQIVND (reference sequence). The V and J ends lost 10 bases and 7 bases, in that order; junction bases with no gene match: 15. The CDR3 loop is CATKTGVGSGTQYF. The CDR3 DNA reads as TGTGCCACCAAAACAGGGGTTGGGTCTGGGACCCAGTACTTC.

This chain joins TRBV7-2 and TRBJ1-3; 7 bases map to TRBD1. Germline-derived CDR1 and CDR2 are SGHTA and FQGNSA. The V and J ends lost 5 bases and 0 bases, in that order; junction bases with no gene match: 4. The CDR3 is made up of 15 amino acids. CDR3 DNA: TGTGCCAGCAGCCAACAGGGGTACTCTGGAAACACCATATATTTT. Its protein product is CASSQQGYSGNTIYF. Full variable domain (missing parts from reference TRBV7-2 and TRBJ1-3): GAGVSQSPSNKVTEKGKDVELRCDPISGHTALYWYRQSLGQGLEFLIYFQGNSAPDKSGLPSDRFSAERTGGSVSTLTIQRTQQEDSAVYLCASSQQGYSGNTIYFGEGSWLTVV.

The chain employs TRBV7-9 and TRBJ1-3, with D perhaps matching TRBD1 (5 bases). The ends were cut back, 5 bases at V and 7 bases at J, with 9 bases in the middle. The CDR3 runs 12 residues. Germline lookup yields CDR1 SEHNR and CDR2 FQNEAQ (reference sequence). CDR3 sequence: CASSRGGNTIYF. CDR3 in DNA: TGTGCCAGCAGCCGCGGGGGGAACACCATATATTTT.

V is TRBV9 and J is TRBJ1-4; no clear D. Trimming removed 4 bases from V and 7 bases from J, with 14 bases in between. CDR3 size: 14 residues. Germline V gives CDR1 SGDLS, CDR2 YYNGEE. The CDR3 is CASSLGRDSEKLFF. The CDR3 DNA follows: TGTGCCAGCAGCCTTGGGAGGGATTCTGAAAAACTGTTTTTT.

The gene calls are TRBV18 and TRBJ1-2; no clear D. Germline-derived CDR1 and CDR2 are KGHSH and LQKENI. This CDR3 contains 12 residues. Trimming cost V 2 bases and J 5 bases, with 6 bases left between them. The CDR3 DNA reads TGTGCCAGCTCACCAGGGGAGTATGGCTACACCTTC. This translates into CASSPGEYGYTF.

This chain links TRBV19 with TRBJ2-3; the D is unclear. V lost 6 bases, J lost 6 bases, and 10 bases lay in between. Germline CDR1 and CDR2: LNHDA and SQIVND (reference sequence). The CDR3 length is 12 residues. The CDR3 is CASSVRGDTQYF. CDR3 in DNA: TGTGCCAGTAGCGTCAGAGGCGATACGCAGTATTTT.